Following are 21 T cell receptor beta chains from one sample sequenced in a study of blood T cell repertoires in COVID-19. Libraries were prepared by immunoSEQ multiplex PCR; TCRdb keeps only in-frame clonotypes and omits some of them. The sample has under 35,000 clones; around nine tenths are singletons. Sequencing was carried out using peripheral blood. These receptors all stem from a man aged 55 to 70 with active COVID-19.

The chain recombines TRBV28 with TRBJ2-3; D may be TRBD1 (7 bases). This CDR3 comprises 15 residues. Trimming cost V 0 bases and J 14 bases, with 21 bases left between them. Looked up from germline, CDR1 is MDHEN and CDR2 is SYDVKM. The CDR3 region has the DNA TGTGCCAGCAGTTTATGGCGGGGACAGTTCCACCAGGCGTATTTT. This codes for CASSLWRGQFHQAYF.

The chain has TRBV11-1 and TRBJ2-7; weak D call: TRBD1 (6 bases). The V gene's germline CDR1 is SGHAT and CDR2 FQDESV (reference sequence). Trimming cost V 3 bases and J 7 bases, with 19 bases left between them. The CDR3 has 15 amino acids. The chain's CDR3 is CASSFPDRPWGEQYF. DNA of the CDR3: TGTGCCAGCAGCTTCCCCGACAGGCCCTGGGGAGAGCAGTACTTC.

This chain uses TRBV19 with TRBJ2-5; the match to TRBD1 covers 8 bases. This CDR3 region has 15 residues. The V and J ends lost 5 bases and 4 bases, in that order; junction bases with no gene match: 9. Germline V CDR1 and CDR2: LNHDA, SQIVND (reference sequence). CDR3 in DNA: TGTGCCAGTAGTTCGACCGCAGGGGGCGGAGAGACCCAGTACTTC. The encoded protein is CASSSTAGGGETQYF.

The chain is built from TRBV3-1 (or the pseudogene TRBV3-2) and TRBJ2-7, with D possibly TRBD2 on 5 matching bases. V shed 1 base and J shed 7 bases, with 5 bases lying between them. Germline CDR1 reads LGHDT; CDR2 reads YNNKEL (reference sequence). CDR3 length equals 11 residues. CDR3 in DNA: TGTGCCAGCAGCCAAGGAGGGGAGCAGTACTTC. Its translation: CASSQGGEQYF.

V and J are TRBV4-1 and TRBJ2-7; TRBD2 matches at 11 bases. V gave up 3 bases and J gave up 4 bases; unmatched junction bases: 2. Germline CDR1 and CDR2: MGHRA and YSYEKL. The CDR3 length is 14 residues. CDR3 sequence (DNA): TGCGCCAGCAGCCACTCTAGCGGGAGGTACGAGCAGTACTTC. This gives the protein CASSHSSGRYEQYF.

J is TRBJ1-1 and V is TRBV9; 7 bases line up with TRBD1. The V gene end was trimmed by 3 bases and the J gene end by 8 bases; junction bases not matched to a gene: 10. There are 14 residues in the CDR3. The germline V gene encodes CDR1 SGDLS and CDR2 YYNGEE. In DNA, the CDR3 is TGTGCCAGCAGCGCCGGGACAGTGGCCCCGGAAGCTTTCTTT. It translates to CASSAGTVAPEAFF.

The V and J genes are TRBV19 and TRBJ1-6; unclear D gene. Germline values: CDR1 LNHDA, CDR2 SQIVND (reference sequence). The CDR3 loop spans 15 amino acids. Trimming took off 3 bases at V and 3 bases at J, with 9 bases between the two ends. The CDR3: CASSMSGIYNSPLHF. The CDR3 nucleotides read TGTGCCAGTAGTATGTCGGGGATCTATAATTCACCCCTCCACTTT.

This chain links TRBV21-1 with TRBJ2-6; the table's D call, TRBD1, has no DNA check behind it. TRBV21-1 represents a pseudogene. CDR3 size: 19 residues. This CDR3 reads CASSDPGQGIFSGANVLTF. The CDR3 DNA follows: TGTGCCAGCAGCGACCCGGGACAGGGGATTTTCTCTGGGGCCAACGTCCTGACTTTC.

This chain links TRBV19 with TRBJ2-3; weak D call: TRBD2 (6 bases). Germline V lookup: CDR1 LNHDA, CDR2 SQIVND (reference sequence). The CDR3 sequence is 15 residues long. The V end lost 3 bases, the J end lost 4 bases, and 14 bases lay between the germline ends. The chain's CDR3 is CASSMSGAGPDTQYF. In DNA, the CDR3 is TGTGCCAGTAGTATGTCGGGTGCGGGACCAGATACGCAGTATTTT.

The sample holds a few counts of this clone. The chain couples TRBV7-9 to TRBJ2-1, with D possibly TRBD2 on 6 matching bases. Germline V gene lookup returns CDR1 SEHNR and CDR2 FQNEAQ (reference sequence). The CDR3 is 17 amino acids. V lost 5 bases and J 10 bases, leaving 27 bases between the germline ends. The CDR3 is CASSPMSPVRRGGEQFF. The CDR3 DNA sequence: TGTGCCAGCAGCCCGATGTCCCCGGTCAGGCGGGGCGGGGAGCAGTTCTTC.

The chain uses TRBV10-3 and TRBJ1-1; maybe TRBD1 (5 bases). The V end lost 6 bases, the J end lost 1 base, and 12 bases lay between the germline ends. The CDR3 totals 14 residues. Per the germline V gene, CDR1 is ENHRY and CDR2 is SYGVKD. DNA of the CDR3: TGTGCCATCAGGACGACAGCGACGAACACTGAAGCTTTCTTT. It translates to CAIRTTATNTEAFF.

The V gene is TRBV24-1, the J gene TRBJ2-1; possible D gene TRBD2, 6 bases. The CDR3 has 16 amino acids. Trimming shortened V by 4 bases and J by 9 bases, and 21 bases separated the two germline ends. The germline V gene has CDR1 KGHDR and CDR2 SFDVKD. This CDR3 is CATSDTGTPRWGEQFF. In DNA, the CDR3 is TGTGCCACCAGTGACACCGGGACTCCAAGGTGGGGTGAGCAGTTCTTC.

V gene TRBV3-1 (or the pseudogene TRBV3-2) combines with J gene TRBJ1-2; D is possibly TRBD1 (6 bases). V was trimmed by 5 bases and J by 4 bases, leaving 17 bases between them. The CDR3 is 15 amino acids. Germline V CDR1 and CDR2: LGHDT, YNNKEL (reference sequence). In nucleotides, the CDR3 is TGTGCCAGCAGCGCTAGGGGGGGAATGGGCTATGGCTACACCTTC. Protein: CASSARGGMGYGYTF.

The chain has TRBV11-2 and TRBJ2-3; a possible D gene is TRBD2 (6 bases). Trimming shortened V by 0 bases and J by 5 bases, and 9 bases separated the two germline ends. The CDR3 covers 14 residues. Germline CDR1 is SGHAT and CDR2 is FQNNGV. CDR3 protein: CASSLEGLRDTQYF. CDR3 bases: TGTGCCAGCAGCTTAGAAGGACTAAGAGATACGCAGTATTTT.

Remarks on this clone: The junction departs from germline at one end; a sequencing error may be responsible. Other DNA sequences from this sample encode an identical CDR3 as well. V usage is TRBV7-6 and J usage is TRBJ2-2; TRBD2 matches 12 bases. The CDR3 covers 19 residues. Germline V CDR1 and CDR2: SGHVS, FNYEAQ. CDR3 nucleotide sequence: TGTGCCAGCAGCGGGGCCGGGACTAGCGGGCCGACGAACACCGGAGAGCTGTTTTTT. Its translation: CASSGAGTSGPTNTGELFF.

The chain has TRBV12-3 or TRBV12-4 and TRBJ1-2; weak D call: TRBD1 (6 bases). V shed 6 bases and J shed 8 bases, with 13 bases lying between them. CDR3 length: 12 amino acids. CDR3 in amino acids: CASSTGKGGYTF. The CDR3 nucleotides are TGTGCCAGCAGCACAGGGAAGGGAGGCTACACCTTC.

The chain links TRBV6-5 to TRBJ2-5, with D perhaps TRBD2 (7 bases). The length of the CDR3 is 15 residues. The V gene lost 7 bases and the J gene lost 5 bases, with 20 bases spanning the gap. Germline CDR1 and CDR2: MNHEY and SVGAGI. The CDR3 DNA is TGTGCCAGCACGGGCGCTGGGGGGGCAACGGAGACCCAGTACTTC. Translation: CASTGAGGATETQYF.

This clone came up once. The genes are TRBV5-1 and TRBJ2-2; tentatively, D is TRBD1 (5 bases). The V end lost 2 bases, the J end lost 0 bases, and 11 bases lay between the germline ends. CDR1 and CDR2 (germline): SGHRS, YFSETQ. This CDR3 spans 16 amino acids. The CDR3 is CASSFGQYTNTGELFF. The CDR3 region has the DNA TGCGCCAGCAGCTTTGGACAATACACGAACACCGGGGAGCTGTTTTTT.

V usage is TRBV5-1 and J usage is TRBJ2-7, with 10 bases aligning to TRBD1. With 5 bases clipped from V and 5 bases from J, the junction kept 1 base outside the gene matches. The CDR3 is made up of 12 amino acids. CDR1 is SGHRS, CDR2 YFSETQ, per germline. The CDR3 DNA follows: TGCGCCAGCAGAGGACAGGGGGACGAGCAGTACTTC. This translates into CASRGQGDEQYF. Complete variable domain (other parts from reference TRBV5-1 and TRBJ2-7): KAGVTQTPRYLIKTRGQQVTLSCSPISGHRSVSWYQQTPGQGLQFLFEYFSETQRNKGNFPGRFSGRQFSNSRSEMNVSTLELGDSALYLCASRGQGDEQYFGPGTRLTVT.

The chain couples TRBV2 to TRBJ1-1, with a possible D match to TRBD1 (6 bases). This CDR3 contains 14 residues. Trimming cost V 6 bases and J 6 bases, with 17 bases left between them. The germline V gene encodes CDR1 SNHLY and CDR2 FYNNEI. The CDR3 region has the DNA TGTGCCAGCAGAGTACTTCAGGGGAATGCTGAAGCTTTCTTT. It codes for CASRVLQGNAEAFF.

The rearrangement uses TRBV3-1 (or the pseudogene TRBV3-2) and TRBJ2-7, with 7 bases fitting TRBD1. The V gene end was trimmed by 4 bases and the J gene end by 3 bases; junction bases not matched to a gene: 12. The length of the CDR3 is 16 residues. CDR1 is LGHDT and CDR2 is YNNKEL in the germline V gene (reference sequence). The DNA for the CDR3 is TGTGCCAGCAGCCCCGAGGGGGCCGTACCCATCTACGAGCAGTACTTC. Encoded protein: CASSPEGAVPIYEQYF.